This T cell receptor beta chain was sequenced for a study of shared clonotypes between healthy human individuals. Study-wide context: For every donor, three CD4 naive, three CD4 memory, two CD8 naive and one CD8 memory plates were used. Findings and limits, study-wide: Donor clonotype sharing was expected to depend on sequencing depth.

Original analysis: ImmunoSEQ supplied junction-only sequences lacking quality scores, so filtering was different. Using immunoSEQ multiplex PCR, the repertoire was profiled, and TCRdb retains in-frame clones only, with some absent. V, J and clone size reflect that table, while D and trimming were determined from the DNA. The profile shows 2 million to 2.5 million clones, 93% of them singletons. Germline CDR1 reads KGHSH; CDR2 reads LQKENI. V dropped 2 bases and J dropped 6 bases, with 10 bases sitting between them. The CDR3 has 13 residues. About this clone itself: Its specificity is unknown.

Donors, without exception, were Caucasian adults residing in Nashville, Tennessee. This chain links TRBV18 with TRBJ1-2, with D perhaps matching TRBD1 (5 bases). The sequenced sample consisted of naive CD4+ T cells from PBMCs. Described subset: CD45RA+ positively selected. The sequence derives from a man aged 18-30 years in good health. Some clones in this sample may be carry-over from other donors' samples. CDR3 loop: CASSPARVDGYTF. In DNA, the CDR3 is TGTGCCAGCTCACCAGCCAGGGTGGATGGCTACACCTTC.